This T cell receptor (beta chain) stems from a study of monozygotic twins with inflammatory bowel disease. Donors each gave roughly 2.5 ml of blood. Without any T cell sorting, total RNA was isolated from whole blood. Germline assignment: CDR1 KGHSH and CDR2 LQKENI. There are 18 residues in the CDR3. UMIs were attached via template switching, each with a 6-nucleotide sample barcode. The study subjected TCRalpha and TCRbeta cDNA to two nested PCRs of 16 and 9 cycles. TCRdb reworked the 5' RACE reads into one entry per CDR3 protein, no DNA. The table lists approximately 85,000 distinct CDR3 sequences. The specimen was blood. The sequence derives from a human donor with ulcerative colitis or Crohn's disease, or a healthy co-twin of an affected twin (not recorded which). The chain is built from TRBV18 and TRBJ1-3. The CDR3 spells CASSPPVSSTFSGNTIYF.